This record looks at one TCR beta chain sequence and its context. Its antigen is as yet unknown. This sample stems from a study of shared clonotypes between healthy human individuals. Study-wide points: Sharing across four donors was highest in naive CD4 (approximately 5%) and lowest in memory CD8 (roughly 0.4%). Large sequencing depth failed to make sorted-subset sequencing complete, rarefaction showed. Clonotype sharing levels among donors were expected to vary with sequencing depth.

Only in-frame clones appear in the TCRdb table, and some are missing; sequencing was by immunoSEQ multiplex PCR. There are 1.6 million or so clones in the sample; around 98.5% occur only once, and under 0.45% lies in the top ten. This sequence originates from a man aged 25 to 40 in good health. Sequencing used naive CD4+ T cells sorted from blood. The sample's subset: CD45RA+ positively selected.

The CDR3 sequence: CASSRTSGSGELFF. CDR3 bases: TGTGCCAGCAGTAGGACTAGCGGGAGCGGGGAGCTGTTTTTT. This rearrangement joins TRBV2 to TRBJ2-2; 13 bases agree with TRBD2. The J segment lost 7 bases and the V segment lost 5 bases, leaving 1 base of the junction unmatched. The V gene's germline CDR1 is SNHLY and CDR2 FYNNEI. The CDR3 spans 14 residues.